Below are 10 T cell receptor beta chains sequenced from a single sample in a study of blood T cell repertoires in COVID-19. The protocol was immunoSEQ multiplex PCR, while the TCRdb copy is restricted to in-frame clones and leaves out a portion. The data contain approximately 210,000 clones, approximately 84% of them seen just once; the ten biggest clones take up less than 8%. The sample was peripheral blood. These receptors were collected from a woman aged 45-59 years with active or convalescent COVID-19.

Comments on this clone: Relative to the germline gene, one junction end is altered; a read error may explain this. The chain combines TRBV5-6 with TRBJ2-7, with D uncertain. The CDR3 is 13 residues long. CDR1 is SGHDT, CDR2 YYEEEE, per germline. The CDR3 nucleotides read TGTGCCAGCAGCTTGGGAGTTCCCCCTCCCCTACACTTC. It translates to CASSLGVPPPLHF.

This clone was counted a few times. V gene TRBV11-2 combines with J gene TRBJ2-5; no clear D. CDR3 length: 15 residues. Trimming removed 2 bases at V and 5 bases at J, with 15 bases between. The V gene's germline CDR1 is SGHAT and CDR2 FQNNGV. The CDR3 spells CASSLLAVGWETQYF. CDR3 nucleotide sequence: TGTGCCAGCAGCTTATTGGCCGTGGGCTGGGAGACCCAGTACTTC.

The CDR3 spells CAISLDSSGNTIYF. CDR3 nucleotide sequence: TGTGCCATCAGCCTGGACAGCTCTGGAAACACCATATATTTT. The V and J genes are TRBV10-3 and TRBJ1-3; weak D call: TRBD1 (6 bases). The V end was cut by 6 bases, the J end by 0 bases, with 9 bases between. Germline CDR1 ENHRY, CDR2 SYGVKD. The CDR3 is 14 amino acids.

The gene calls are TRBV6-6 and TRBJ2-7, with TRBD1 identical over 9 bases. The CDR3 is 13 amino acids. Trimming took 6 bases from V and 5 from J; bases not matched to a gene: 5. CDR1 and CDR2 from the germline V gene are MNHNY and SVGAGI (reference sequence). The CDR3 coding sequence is TGTGCCAGCAGGCGGGGACAGGGAGACGAGCAGTACGTC. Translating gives CASRRGQGDEQYV.

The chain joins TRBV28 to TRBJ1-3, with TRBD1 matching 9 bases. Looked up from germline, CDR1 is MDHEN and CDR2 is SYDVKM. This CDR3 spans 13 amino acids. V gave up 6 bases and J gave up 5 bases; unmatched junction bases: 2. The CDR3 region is CASRGTGRNTIYF. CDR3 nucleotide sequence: TGTGCCAGCAGGGGGACAGGGAGAAACACCATATATTTT.

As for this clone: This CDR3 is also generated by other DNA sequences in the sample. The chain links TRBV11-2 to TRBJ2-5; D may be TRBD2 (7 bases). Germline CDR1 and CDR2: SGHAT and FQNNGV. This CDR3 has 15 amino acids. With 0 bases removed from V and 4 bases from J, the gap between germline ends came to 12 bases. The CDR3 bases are TGTGCCAGCAGCTTAGATGTGGGGGGGCGAGAGACCCAGTACTTC. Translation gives CASSLDVGGRETQYF. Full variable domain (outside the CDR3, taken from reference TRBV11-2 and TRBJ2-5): EAGVAQSPRYKIIEKRQSVAFWCNPISGHATLYWYQQILGQGPKLLIQFQNNGVVDDSQLPKDRFSAERLKGVDSTLKIQPAKLEDSAVYLCASSLDVGGRETQYFGPGTRLLVL.

CDR3 nucleotide sequence: TGTGCCAGCAGCCAATGGACAGGGAACTATGGCTACACCTTC. Translation: CASSQWTGNYGYTF. The genes are TRBV3-1 (or the pseudogene TRBV3-2) and TRBJ1-2, with TRBD1 matching over 8 bases. Trimming cost V 2 bases and J 2 bases; bases outside gene matches: 1. CDR3 length: 14 residues. The germline gives CDR1 LGHDT, CDR2 YNNKEL (reference sequence).

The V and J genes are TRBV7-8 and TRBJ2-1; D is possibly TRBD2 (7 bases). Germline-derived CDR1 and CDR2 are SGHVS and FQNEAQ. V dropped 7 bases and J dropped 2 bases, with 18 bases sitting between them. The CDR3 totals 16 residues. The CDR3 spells CASTAIGGGTYNEQFF. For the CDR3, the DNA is TGTGCCAGCACCGCAATTGGGGGGGGCACCTACAATGAGCAGTTCTTC. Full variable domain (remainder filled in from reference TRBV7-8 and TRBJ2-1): GAGVSQSPRYKVAKRGQDVALRCDPISGHVSLFWYQQALGQGPEFLTYFQNEAQLDKSGLPSDRFFAERPEGSVSTLKIQRTQQEDSAVYLCASTAIGGGTYNEQFFGPGTRLTVL.

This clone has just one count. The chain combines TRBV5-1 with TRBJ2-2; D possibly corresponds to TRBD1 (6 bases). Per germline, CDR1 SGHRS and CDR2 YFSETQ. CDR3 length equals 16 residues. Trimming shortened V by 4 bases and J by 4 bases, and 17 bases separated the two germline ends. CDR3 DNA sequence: TGCGCCAGCAGCCCCGGGGCAGGGGTTGGCACCGGGGAGCTGTTTTTT. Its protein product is CASSPGAGVGTGELFF.

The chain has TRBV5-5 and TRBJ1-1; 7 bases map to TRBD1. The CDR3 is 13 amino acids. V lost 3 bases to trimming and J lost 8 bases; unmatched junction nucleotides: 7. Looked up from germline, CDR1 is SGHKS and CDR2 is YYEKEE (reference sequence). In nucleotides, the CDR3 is TGTGCCAGCAGCTCCCGACAGGGCCTCGAAGCTTTCTTT. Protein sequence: CASSSRQGLEAFF.